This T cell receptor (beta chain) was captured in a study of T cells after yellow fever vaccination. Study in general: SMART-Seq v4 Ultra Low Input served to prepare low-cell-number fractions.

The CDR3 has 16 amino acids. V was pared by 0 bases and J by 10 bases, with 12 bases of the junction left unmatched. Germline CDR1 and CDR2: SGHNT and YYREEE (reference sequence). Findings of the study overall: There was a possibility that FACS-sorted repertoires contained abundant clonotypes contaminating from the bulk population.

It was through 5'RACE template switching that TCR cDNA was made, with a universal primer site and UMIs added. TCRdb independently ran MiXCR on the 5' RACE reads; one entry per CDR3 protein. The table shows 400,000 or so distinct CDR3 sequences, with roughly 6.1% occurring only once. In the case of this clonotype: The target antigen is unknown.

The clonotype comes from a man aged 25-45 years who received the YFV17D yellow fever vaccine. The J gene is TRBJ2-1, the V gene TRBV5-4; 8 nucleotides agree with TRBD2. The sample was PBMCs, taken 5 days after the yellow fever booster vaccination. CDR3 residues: CASSLVAGGTSVEQFF. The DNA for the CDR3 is TGTGCCAGCAGCTTGGTCGCGGGAGGAACGTCTGTGGAGCAGTTCTTC.